These T cell receptor beta chains were read from a single sample in a study of cytomegalovirus exposure and HLA in healthy donors. Only in-frame clones appear in the TCRdb table, and some are missing; sequencing was by immunoSEQ multiplex PCR. The sample has 100,000 or so clones, 74% seen once; the top ten hold about 2%. Specimen: PBMCs. The receptors here all came from a human donor in good health. The CDR3 runs from the conserved cysteine through the conserved F or W. The D gene is left open where the match is weak.

CDR3aa: CASSQEYRRGKSYEQYF
d_gene: TRBD1
v_gene: TRBV14

CDR3aa: CASSFGGTNEKLFF
d_gene: NA
v_gene: TRBV28

CDR3aa: CASKTNHNTEAFF
d_gene: NA
v_gene: TRBV28

CDR3aa: CASSTQGQVNQPQHF
d_gene: TRBD1
v_gene: TRBV6-1

CDR3aa: CASSQVGFGDEQYF
d_gene: NA
v_gene: TRBV4-2

CDR3aa: CASSEFGGMNTEAFF
d_gene: NA
v_gene: TRBV2

CDR3aa: CASSSTIPGELFF
d_gene: NA
v_gene: TRBV7-2

CDR3aa: CASSIGTSGGTDTQYF
d_gene: TRBD2
v_gene: TRBV28

CDR3aa: CASSLRDRSYPTQYF
d_gene: TRBD1
v_gene: TRBV7-2

CDR3aa: CASSVSGSVREQFF
d_gene: NA
v_gene: TRBV10-2

CDR3aa: CASSLNGVNSPLHF
d_gene: NA
v_gene: TRBV7-9

CDR3aa: CASTWGESYNEQFF
d_gene: NA
v_gene: TRBV5-1

CDR3aa: CASSIMGLTSNNEQFF
d_gene: NA
v_gene: TRBV19

CDR3aa: CASSIGQGSYEQYF
d_gene: NA
v_gene: TRBV19

CDR3aa: CATSRTGPSTEQYF
d_gene: TRBD1
v_gene: TRBV15

CDR3aa: CASSPLTGPLKLFF
d_gene: NA
v_gene: TRBV7-9

CDR3aa: CASSLGTGGNEQFF
d_gene: TRBD1
v_gene: TRBV27

CDR3aa: CASSETGGSKNIQYF
d_gene: TRBD1
v_gene: TRBV19

CDR3aa: CASSLGLANAEQYF
d_gene: TRBD2
v_gene: TRBV5-4

CDR3aa: CATSRDQMSGTSGREQYF
d_gene: TRBD2
v_gene: TRBV15

CDR3aa: CASSYDSSSGNTIYF
d_gene: NA
v_gene: TRBV5-1

CDR3aa: CASSGPGHRNTEAFF
d_gene: NA
v_gene: TRBV25-1

CDR3aa: CASSIDRGLTQTGNTIYF
d_gene: TRBD1
v_gene: TRBV19

CDR3aa: CASSRTGGEANEKLFF
d_gene: NA
v_gene: TRBV5-1

CDR3aa: CASSQDPREATQYF
d_gene: NA
v_gene: TRBV4-2

CDR3aa: CASSSRQGGYEQYF
d_gene: TRBD1
v_gene: TRBV28

CDR3aa: CASSPRTSDNEQFF
d_gene: NA
v_gene: TRBV18

CDR3aa: CASSWTVRESSGANVLTF
d_gene: NA
v_gene: TRBV5-1

CDR3aa: CSVRQGRSEKLFF
d_gene: TRBD1
v_gene: TRBV29-1

CDR3aa: CASSYSVSGHQETLYF
d_gene: TRBD2
v_gene: TRBV6-6

CDR3aa: CASSTRDWVTEAFF
d_gene: NA
v_gene: TRBV5-6

CDR3aa: CSVSGRGGRVSNEQFF
d_gene: NA
v_gene: TRBV29-1

CDR3aa: CASSIGMQGAVYEQYF
d_gene: NA
v_gene: TRBV19

CDR3aa: CASSYLKTDTEAFF
d_gene: NA
v_gene: TRBV6-6

CDR3aa: CASRGGQGATNQYF
d_gene: TRBD1
v_gene: TRBV6-5

CDR3aa: CASRQSHSSSYNSPLHF
d_gene: NA
v_gene: TRBV19

CDR3aa: CASSLVGREGSPLHF
d_gene: NA
v_gene: TRBV5-1

CDR3aa: CASRPAGGNSPLHF
d_gene: TRBD1
v_gene: TRBV7-2

CDR3aa: CASSFRLGRGSPSGYGYTF
d_gene: TRBD1
v_gene: TRBV27

CDR3aa: CAWSVNTGNTIYF
d_gene: NA
v_gene: TRBV30

CDR3aa: CAISVPTGEAFF
d_gene: NA
v_gene: TRBV10-3

CDR3aa: CASSRSTGDVNEQFF
d_gene: TRBD1
v_gene: TRBV5-1

CDR3aa: CASSIHSGRGEKLFF
d_gene: NA
v_gene: TRBV19